This entry lists 6 T cell receptor beta chains sequenced from one sample in a study of identical twins' blood T cells. MiXCR was run by TCRdb on the 5' RACE reads, yielding one entry per CDR3 protein. The data hold fewer than 450,000 distinct CDR3 sequences, with roughly 27% observed a single time. The sample taken for sequencing was PBMCs. These receptors were obtained from a woman aged 18 to 55 in good health.

This clonotype came up many times. The gene calls are TRBV11-2 and TRBJ2-7; D may be TRBD1 or TRBD2 (6 bases each). CDR3 length equals 17 residues. Germline V gene lookup returns CDR1 SGHAT and CDR2 FQNNGV. The V gene lost 5 bases and the J gene lost 4 bases, with 24 bases spanning the gap. Here the CDR3 reads CASSALGGPRRTYEQYF. The CDR3 DNA is TGTGCCAGCAGCGCCCTAGGGGGGCCCCGTCGTACGTACGAGCAGTACTTC.

The V and J genes are TRBV20-1 and TRBJ2-3; TRBD2 might be the D (6 bases). The CDR3 covers 16 residues. Trimming removed 6 bases at V and 4 bases at J, with 23 bases between. The germline gives CDR1 DFQATT, CDR2 SNEGSKA (reference sequence). CDR3: CSALARGLAFADTQYF. CDR3 bases: TGCAGTGCCCTAGCCAGAGGGCTAGCGTTCGCAGATACGCAGTATTTT.

The sample holds a few counts of this clonotype. V is TRBV20-1 and J is TRBJ1-1, with D unresolved. V lost 3 bases and J lost 3, with 8 bases in between. The CDR3 is 12 amino acids. Per the germline V gene, CDR1 is DFQATT and CDR2 is SNEGSKA (reference sequence). Here the CDR3 DNA reads TGCAGTGCTAGCTTTGGGGACACTGAAGCTTTCTTT. It codes for CSASFGDTEAFF.

This clonotype occurred many times. The chain is built from TRBV2 and TRBJ2-7; no reliable D call. CDR3 length equals 12 residues. Germline V gives CDR1 SNHLY, CDR2 FYNNEI. The ends were cut back, 4 bases at V and 1 base at J, with 5 bases in the middle. The CDR3 protein is CASSAGSYEQYF. CDR3 DNA: TGTGCCAGCAGTGCCGGGTCCTACGAGCAGTACTTC.

The V gene is TRBV7-3, the J gene TRBJ2-2; D is possibly TRBD1 or TRBD2 (5 bases each). Germline-derived CDR1 and CDR2 are SGHTA and FQGTGA. The CDR3 is 16 amino acids. Trimming shortened V by 1 base and J by 5 bases, and 14 bases separated the two germline ends. In DNA, the CDR3 is TGTGCCAGCAGCTTAAGGGGGTCGCCGGGGACCGGGGAGCTGTTTTTT. The encoded protein is CASSLRGSPGTGELFF.

This clonotype has a handful of counts. The V and J genes are TRBV2 and TRBJ2-1, with D unresolved. CDR3 length equals 11 residues. V was shortened by 6 bases and J by 13 bases, with 13 bases between the two germline ends. CDR1 SNHLY and CDR2 FYNNEI come from the germline V gene. CDR3 DNA: TGTGCCAGCAGCCTAAACCCAGCCCAGTTCTTC. As protein: CASSLNPAQFF.